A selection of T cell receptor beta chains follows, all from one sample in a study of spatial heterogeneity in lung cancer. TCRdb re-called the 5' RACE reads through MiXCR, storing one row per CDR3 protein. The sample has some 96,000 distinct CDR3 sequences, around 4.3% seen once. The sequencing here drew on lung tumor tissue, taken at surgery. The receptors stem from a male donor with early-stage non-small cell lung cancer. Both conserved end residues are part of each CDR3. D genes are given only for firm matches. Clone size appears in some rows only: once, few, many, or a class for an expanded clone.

CDR3nt: TGTGCCAGCAGCTTAAGTAGGTCAGGGGGCAGAGAAAAACTGTTTTTT
CDR3aa: CASSLSRSGGREKLFF
abundance: many
v_gene: TRBV7-2
d_gene: TRBD1
j_gene: TRBJ1-4

CDR3nt: TGTGCCAGCAGTGAAATGGTACAGACCAATGGCTACACCTTC
CDR3aa: CASSEMVQTNGYTF
abundance: many
v_gene: TRBV2
d_gene: -
j_gene: TRBJ1-2

CDR3nt: TGTGCCAGCAGTCAGGGTACAGGAGATTACAATGAGCAGTTCTTC
CDR3aa: CASSQGTGDYNEQFF
abundance: many
v_gene: TRBV6-2/TRBV6-3
d_gene: -
j_gene: TRBJ2-1

CDR3nt: TGTGCCAGCAGCTCCCTAAACTATGGCTACACCTTC
CDR3aa: CASSSLNYGYTF
abundance: many
v_gene: TRBV7-2
d_gene: -
j_gene: TRBJ1-2

CDR3nt: TGTGCCAGCAGCTTTGAGGGAAATCAGCCCCAGCATTTT
CDR3aa: CASSFEGNQPQHF
abundance: many
v_gene: TRBV7-2
d_gene: -
j_gene: TRBJ1-5

CDR3nt: TGTGCCAGCAGCGTCACTAGCTACGCCACCGGGGAGCTGTTTTTT
CDR3aa: CASSVTSYATGELFF
abundance: many
v_gene: TRBV7-8
d_gene: -
j_gene: TRBJ2-2

CDR3nt: TGTGCCAGCAGTTTAGATGGGGCTAGCGTACTCGGCGGGGAGCTGTTTTTT
CDR3aa: CASSLDGASVLGGELFF
abundance: many
v_gene: TRBV12-3/TRBV12-4
d_gene: -
j_gene: TRBJ2-2

CDR3nt: TGTGCCAGCAGTTTTCTCGGATTTACGTCGGAGACCCAGTACTTC
CDR3aa: CASSFLGFTSETQYF
abundance: many
v_gene: TRBV12-3/TRBV12-4
d_gene: -
j_gene: TRBJ2-5

CDR3nt: TGTGCCAGCAGCCACGGGTCAGCTGCTAACTATGGCTACACCTTC
CDR3aa: CASSHGSAANYGYTF
abundance: many
v_gene: TRBV7-9
d_gene: -
j_gene: TRBJ1-2

CDR3nt: TGCAGCGCACGCGACGGGGGACAGACCTACGAGCAGTACTTC
CDR3aa: CSARDGGQTYEQYF
abundance: many
v_gene: TRBV29-1
d_gene: -
j_gene: TRBJ2-7

CDR3nt: TGTGCCAGCAGTATAACTGGGGGTCAGCCCCAGCATTTT
CDR3aa: CASSITGGQPQHF
abundance: many
v_gene: TRBV7-2
d_gene: -
j_gene: TRBJ1-5

CDR3nt: TGTGCCAGCAGCTATGAGACTAGTGGCGGGGAGCTGTTTTTT
CDR3aa: CASSYETSGGELFF
abundance: -
v_gene: TRBV11-3
d_gene: -
j_gene: TRBJ2-2

CDR3nt: TGTGCCAGCAGAGCTACGAATACGCAGTATTTT
CDR3aa: CASRATNTQYF
abundance: few
v_gene: TRBV6-1
d_gene: -
j_gene: TRBJ2-3

CDR3nt: TGTGCCTGGAGTGTACATGAGACTAGCGTTGAGTACTTC
CDR3aa: CAWSVHETSVEYF
abundance: many
v_gene: TRBV30
d_gene: TRBD2
j_gene: TRBJ2-7

CDR3nt: TGTGCCAGCAGTTTTAGTTCCGGGGAGCTGTTTTTT
CDR3aa: CASSFSSGELFF
abundance: many
v_gene: TRBV28
d_gene: -
j_gene: TRBJ2-2

CDR3nt: TGCGCCAGCAGCCTGGGTAGGGGCCGAAATTCACCCCTCCACTTT
CDR3aa: CASSLGRGRNSPLHF
abundance: many
v_gene: TRBV4-1
d_gene: -
j_gene: TRBJ1-6

CDR3nt: TGTGCCAGCAGTAAGTCAGCGGGAGTATTGGATGAGCAGTTCTTC
CDR3aa: CASSKSAGVLDEQFF
abundance: many
v_gene: TRBV6-5
d_gene: TRBD2
j_gene: TRBJ2-1

CDR3nt: TGTGCCATCACCCTGGGGTCAGGCTATGGCTACACCTTC
CDR3aa: CAITLGSGYGYTF
abundance: many
v_gene: TRBV10-3
d_gene: -
j_gene: TRBJ1-2

CDR3nt: TGTGCCTGGAGTATGGTCTCTGGAAACACCATATATTTT
CDR3aa: CAWSMVSGNTIYF
abundance: many
v_gene: TRBV30
d_gene: -
j_gene: TRBJ1-3

CDR3nt: TGTGCCAGCAGTTTGGACAGCCCTTATGGCTACACCTTC
CDR3aa: CASSLDSPYGYTF
abundance: many
v_gene: TRBV28
d_gene: -
j_gene: TRBJ1-2

CDR3nt: TGTGCCAGCAGTTACTCGCTGAACACTGAAGCTTTCTTT
CDR3aa: CASSYSLNTEAFF
abundance: many
v_gene: TRBV6-6
d_gene: -
j_gene: TRBJ1-1

CDR3nt: TGTGCCAGCAGCCAAGATTTGGCACAGAGCGCGCAGTACTTC
CDR3aa: CASSQDLAQSAQYF
abundance: many
v_gene: TRBV3-1
d_gene: -
j_gene: TRBJ2-7

CDR3nt: TGTGCCAGCAGTTTAAGGACTAGCGGGAGGTCCGAGCAGTACTTC
CDR3aa: CASSLRTSGRSEQYF
abundance: many
v_gene: TRBV27
d_gene: TRBD2
j_gene: TRBJ2-7

CDR3nt: TGCGCCAGCAGCCAAGTAGGTTTCAATGAGCAGTTCTTC
CDR3aa: CASSQVGFNEQFF
abundance: -
v_gene: TRBV4-1
d_gene: -
j_gene: TRBJ2-1